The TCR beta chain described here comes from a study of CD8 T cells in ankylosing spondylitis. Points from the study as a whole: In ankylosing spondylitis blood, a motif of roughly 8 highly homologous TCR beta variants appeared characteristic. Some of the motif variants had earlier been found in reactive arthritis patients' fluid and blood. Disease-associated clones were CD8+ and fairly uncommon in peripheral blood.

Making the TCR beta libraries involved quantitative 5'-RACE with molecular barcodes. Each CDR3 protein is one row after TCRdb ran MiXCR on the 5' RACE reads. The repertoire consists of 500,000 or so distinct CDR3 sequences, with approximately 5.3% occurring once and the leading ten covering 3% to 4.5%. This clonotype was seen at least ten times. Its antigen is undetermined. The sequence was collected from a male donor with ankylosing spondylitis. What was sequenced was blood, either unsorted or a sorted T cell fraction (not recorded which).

CDR3 nucleotide sequence: TGTGCCATCACCGGCGGAGACAACGGTTACCTCAACTATGGCTACACCTTC. This translates into CAITGGDNGYLNYGYTF. The chain joins TRBV10-3 to TRBJ1-2, with unresolved D. Trimming cost V 7 bases and J 2 bases, with 23 bases left between them. Germline values: CDR1 ENHRY, CDR2 SYGVKD. This CDR3 has 17 residues.